These 22 T cell receptor beta chains came from one sample sequenced in a study of regulatory T cells in long-lasting Graves disease. Time point denoted: newly diagnosed GD, antithyroid drugs for less than 3 months. The TCR library was prepared using RNA isolated from PBMCs. To make TCR beta libraries, researchers used iRepertoire HTBI primers and Arm-PCR of CDR3 regions. MiXCR, applied by TCRdb to the multiplex PCR reads, yields one record per CDR3 protein. The table shows around 480,000 distinct CDR3 sequences, with around 16% occurring only once. These data also formed part of another study, on T cells in Graves' hyperthyroidism and ophthalmopathy.

Material: peripheral blood mononuclear cells (PBMCs), obtained at new diagnosis, from a patient treated with antithyroid drugs. These receptors were obtained from a man aged 35 to 55 with Graves disease.

The chain recombines TRBV7-9 with TRBJ2-1; D tentatively reads TRBD1 or TRBD2 (5 bases each). The CDR3 sequence is 11 residues long. Trimming left V 6 bases short and J 12 bases short, with 12 bases between. Looked up from germline, CDR1 is SEHNR and CDR2 is FQNEAQ (reference sequence). The CDR3 coding sequence is TGTGCCAGCAGGAGGGGCACGTGGCAGTTCTTC. Its protein is CASRRGTWQFF.

V and J are TRBV20-1 and TRBJ2-1, with 7 bases aligning to TRBD2. Losses at the gene ends were 4 bases for V and 4 bases for J; bases not matched to a gene: 4. The CDR3 is 13 amino acids. CDR1 DFQATT and CDR2 SNEGSKA come from the germline V gene (reference sequence). The DNA of the CDR3 is TGCAGTGCTAAGGGACTACGTTACAATGAGCAGTTCTTC. This codes for CSAKGLRYNEQFF.

This clonotype was seen repeatedly, ten times or more. The chain uses TRBV2 and TRBJ2-1, with D unresolved. The germline gives CDR1 SNHLY, CDR2 FYNNEI. The CDR3 consists of 13 residues. Deletions cut 3 bases from V and 4 bases from J, with 7 bases between. CDR3 nucleotide sequence: TGTGCCAGCAGTGAGCGGCAGTACAATGAGCAGTTCTTC. This gives the protein CASSERQYNEQFF.

Many counts were recorded for this clonotype. V is TRBV3-1 and J is TRBJ2-7; D is unresolved. V lost 0 bases and J lost 3, with 9 bases in between. The CDR3 is 14 residues long. Per the germline V gene, CDR1 is LGHDT and CDR2 is YNNKEL (reference sequence). CDR3 protein: CASSQDLVHYEQYF. In nucleotides, the CDR3 is TGTGCCAGCAGCCAAGATCTCGTCCACTACGAGCAGTACTTC.

This clonotype was seen at least ten times. The junction shows a germline mismatch at one end, possibly a read error. The rearrangement uses TRBV20-1 and TRBJ2-5; D may be TRBD1 (6 bases). The CDR3 covers 14 residues. Germline loops: CDR1 DFQATT, CDR2 SNEGSKA (reference sequence). The CDR3 loop is CSAKKDRLQATQYF. CDR3 nucleotide sequence: TGCAGTGCAAAAAAGGACAGATTGCAAGCGACCCAGTACTTC.

This clonotype was seen a handful of times. With a much larger clone just one base away, this may be a read error. V gene TRBV28 combines with J gene TRBJ2-7, with D possibly being TRBD1 (6 bases). Germline V gene data show CDR1 as MDHEN and CDR2 as SYDVKM. This CDR3 comprises 15 residues. The V end was cut by 6 bases, the J end by 1 base, with 16 bases between. Written as DNA, the CDR3 is TGTGCCAGCAGGAACGGACAGCGGCGTTCCTACGAGCAGTACTTC. Translated, it gives CASRNGQRRSYEQYF.

This clonotype has a single count. This sequence joins TRBV5-1 and TRBJ1-1; D not certain. The CDR3 sequence is 14 residues long. The V gene's germline CDR1 is SGHRS and CDR2 YFSETQ. Trimming shortened V by 0 bases and J by 1 base, and 7 bases separated the two germline ends. CDR3 coding DNA: TGCGCCAGCAGCTTGGGGCGGGAGAACACTGAAGCTTTCTTT. This translates into CASSLGRENTEAFF.

J is TRBJ2-7 and V is TRBV14; D perhaps matches TRBD1 (6 bases). Germline V CDR1 and CDR2: SGHDN, FVKESK. Trimming pared 5 bases from V and 3 bases from J, leaving 17 bases between. The CDR3 has 15 residues. The CDR3, as DNA: TGTGCCAGCAGCGAACAGGGAACCTCTCTCTACGAGCAGTACTTC. Translated: CASSEQGTSLYEQYF.

A word on this clonotype: This could be a read error, since a much larger clone is one nucleotide away. V and J are TRBV7-2 and TRBJ2-3; D is possibly TRBD1 (6 bases). CDR1 is SGHTA and CDR2 is FQGNSA in the germline V gene. The CDR3 is 16 amino acids. Here the CDR3 DNA reads TGTGCCAACAGCTCGACTTTGGGGGCAGTGACAGATACGCAGTATTTT. It encodes CANSSTLGAVTDTQYF.

The V gene is TRBV5-1, the J gene TRBJ2-7, with 9 bases lining up with TRBD1. The CDR3 is made up of 15 amino acids. Germline V gene data show CDR1 as SGHRS and CDR2 as YFSETQ. V lost 2 bases to trimming and J lost 5 bases; unmatched junction nucleotides: 8. In DNA, the CDR3 is TGCGCCAGCAGCTTTAGGGACAGGGTAAGCGACGAGCAGTACTTC. Amino acid sequence: CASSFRDRVSDEQYF.

The chain recombines TRBV9 with TRBJ1-2; TRBD1 agrees at 8 bases. The CDR3 sequence is 18 residues long. Looked up from germline, CDR1 is SGDLS and CDR2 is YYNGEE. V gave up 3 bases and J gave up 3 bases; unmatched junction bases: 16. CDR3 bases: TGTGCCAGCAGCGGTCCGGGCTCCGGACAGGGTTTTTACTATGGCTACACCTTC. Translated: CASSGPGSGQGFYYGYTF. The complete variable domain, with remaining parts taken from reference TRBV9 and TRBJ1-2, reads DSGVTQTPKHLITATGQRVTLRCSPRSGDLSVYWYQQSLDQGLQFLIQYYNGEERAKGNILERFSAQQFPDLHSELNLSSLELGDSALYFCASSGPGSGQGFYYGYTFGSGTRLTVV.

The sample holds many counts of this clonotype. J is TRBJ1-5 and V is TRBV30; maybe TRBD1 (5 bases). This CDR3 has 14 amino acids. Germline V gene lookup returns CDR1 GTSNPN and CDR2 SVGIG (reference sequence). Trimming took off 0 bases at V and 5 bases at J, with 11 bases between the two ends. The CDR3: CAWSVGQGDQPQHF. In nucleotides, the CDR3 is TGTGCCTGGAGTGTAGGGCAGGGAGATCAGCCCCAGCATTTT.

This clonotype has a handful of counts. The chain employs TRBV7-3 and TRBJ2-2, with 9 bases matching TRBD1. Trimming removed 7 bases from V and 7 bases from J; junction bases left unmatched: 7. Germline lookup yields CDR1 SGHTA and CDR2 FQGTGA. The CDR3 is made up of 14 amino acids. CDR3 coding DNA: TGTGCCAGCACGACAGGGGGTCAAGGCGGGGAGCTGTTTTTT. Protein product: CASTTGGQGGELFF.

Ten or more counts support this clonotype. The J gene is TRBJ2-1, the V gene TRBV2; possible D gene TRBD2, 5 bases. This CDR3 is 13 amino acids long. The germline CDR1 and CDR2 sequences are SNHLY and FYNNEI. The V end lost 8 bases, the J end lost 5 bases, and 13 bases lay between the germline ends. The CDR3 spells CASQEDWNNEQFF. The CDR3 coding sequence is TGTGCCAGCCAGGAGGACTGGAACAATGAGCAGTTCTTC.

This clonotype has a count of ten or more. The chain carries TRBV5-1 and TRBJ1-2; D is unresolved. Germline lookup yields CDR1 SGHRS and CDR2 YFSETQ. This CDR3 is built from 17 residues. V dropped 3 bases and J dropped 4 bases, with 22 bases sitting between them. The CDR3: CASSSTRRDRRGYGYTF. As DNA, the CDR3 is TGCGCCAGCAGCTCAACGAGACGGGATCGCCGGGGCTATGGCTACACCTTC.

This clonotype was counted at least ten times. The chain has TRBV18 and TRBJ2-4, with TRBD2 as a possible D gene (5 bases). The CDR3 sequence is 13 residues long. V was shortened by 3 bases and J by 7 bases, with 10 bases between the two germline ends. Germline CDR1 and CDR2: KGHSH and LQKENI. The CDR3 coding sequence is TGTGCCAGCTCACCCGGGGTTATGAACATTCAGTACTTC. Translated: CASSPGVMNIQYF.

This clonotype appeared many times. The rearrangement joins TRBV28 to TRBJ1-6; TRBD1 might be the D (5 bases). The CDR3 consists of 17 residues. CDR1 and CDR2 from the germline V gene are MDHEN and SYDVKM. The germline V and J ends were trimmed by 4 bases and 4 bases, with 17 bases remaining between them. CDR3 bases: TGTGCCAGCAGTTCGGATGGGGCGACGGGGTATAATTCACCCCTCCACTTT. Protein sequence: CASSSDGATGYNSPLHF.

This clonotype was picked up many times. The V call is TRBV12-3 or TRBV12-4, the J call TRBJ2-7, with 9 bases identical to TRBD2. This CDR3 is 14 amino acids long. The V segment lost 6 bases and the J segment 6 bases; nucleotides outside the gene matches: 9. The CDR3 sequence: CASRGLAPLGEQYF. The CDR3 coding sequence is TGTGCCAGCAGGGGACTAGCCCCCTTGGGCGAGCAGTACTTC.

This clonotype came up a few times. The chain combines TRBV10-1 with TRBJ2-1, with 9 positions matching TRBD1. After removal of 4 bases from V and 6 bases from J, the junction contained 1 base not matched to a gene. Germline CDR1 is WNHNN and CDR2 is SYGVQD (reference sequence). The CDR3 runs 13 residues. The CDR3 loop is CASSGTGVNEQFF. CDR3 DNA: TGCGCCAGCAGTGGGACAGGGGTCAATGAGCAGTTCTTC.

In the case of this clonotype: A much larger clone lies one base from this, so it may be a read error. The V call is TRBV11-2, the J call TRBJ2-7; D is possibly TRBD1 (7 bases). This CDR3 is 17 amino acids long. CDR1 and CDR2 from the germline V gene are SGHAT and FQNNGV. The CDR3 bases are TGTGCCGGCAGCTTAGATGAGCGGAGGGGGCCGTCCTACGAGCAGTACTTC. Translation gives CAGSLDERRGPSYEQYF. Variable domain in full (rest from reference TRBV11-2 and TRBJ2-7): EAGVAQSPRYKIIEKRQSVAFWCNPISGHATLYWYQQILGQGPKLLIQFQNNGVVDDSQLPKDRFSAERLKGVDSTLKIQPAKLEDSAVYLCAGSLDERRGPSYEQYFGPGTRLTVT.

This sequence joins TRBV11-1 and TRBJ1-6, with a tentative D call TRBD1 (6 bases). Germline V lookup: CDR1 SGHAT, CDR2 FQDESV (reference sequence). This CDR3 is built from 17 residues. The V end was cut by 4 bases, the J end by 0 bases, with 13 bases between. This CDR3 reads CASSYRDTLSYNSPLHF. CDR3 sequence (DNA): TGTGCCAGCAGCTACCGGGACACCCTCTCCTATAATTCACCCCTCCACTTT.

This clonotype showed up many times. This rearrangement joins TRBV20-1 to TRBJ2-7, with TRBD2 matching over 10 bases. Germline loops: CDR1 DFQATT, CDR2 SNEGSKA (reference sequence). J was trimmed by 3 bases and V by 5 bases; bases with no gene match: 1. CDR3 length: 12 residues. Written as DNA, the CDR3 is TGCAGTGCTTTAGCGGGAGGCTACGAGCAGTACTTC. Amino acids: CSALAGGYEQYF.